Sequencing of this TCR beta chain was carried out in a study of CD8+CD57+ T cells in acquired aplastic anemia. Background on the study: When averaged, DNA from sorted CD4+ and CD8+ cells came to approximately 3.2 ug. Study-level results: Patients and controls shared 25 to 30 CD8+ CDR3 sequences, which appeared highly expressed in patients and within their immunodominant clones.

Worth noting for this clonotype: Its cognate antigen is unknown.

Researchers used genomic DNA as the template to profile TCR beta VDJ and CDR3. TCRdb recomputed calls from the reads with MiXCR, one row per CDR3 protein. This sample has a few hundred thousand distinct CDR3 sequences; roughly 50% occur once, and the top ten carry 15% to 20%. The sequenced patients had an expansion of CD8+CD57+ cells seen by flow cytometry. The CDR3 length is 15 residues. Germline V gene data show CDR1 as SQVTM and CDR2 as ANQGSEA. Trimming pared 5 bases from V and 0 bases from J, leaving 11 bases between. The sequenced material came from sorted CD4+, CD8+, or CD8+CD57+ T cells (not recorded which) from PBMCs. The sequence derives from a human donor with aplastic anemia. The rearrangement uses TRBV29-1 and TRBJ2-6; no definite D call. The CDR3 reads CSVSPASSGANVLTF. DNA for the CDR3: TGCAGCGTTTCCCCCGCATCCTCTGGGGCCAACGTCCTGACTTTC.